This TCR beta chain was found in a study of T cell responses to AZD1222 COVID-19 vaccine. General observations from the study: White British ancestry dominated among donors, who included more females, and clonal diversity was possibly underestimated. Baseline serology detected seropositivity in only five or six AZD1222 recipients. Spike as a whole was targeted by vaccine-associated CD4 TCRs, dominant at 160-218 and 743-854. Every sample of the repertoires postdated the peak T cell response.

This CDR3 is 15 amino acids long. Unmatched junction bases numbered 10, after V lost 3 bases and J lost 8 bases. Germline lookup yields CDR1 MNHNS and CDR2 SASEGT. Profiled with immunoSEQ multiplex PCR; TCRdb holds only in-frame clones, not every one. The sample yields roughly 200,000 clones, roughly 88% seen once. In regard to this clone: Its antigen is not known.

The source was peripheral blood, collected on day 0 of AZD1222 vaccination. This clonotype was sampled from an adult in good health. The V gene is TRBV6-1, the J gene TRBJ1-1; 9 bases are shared with TRBD1. CDR3 coding DNA: TGTGCCAGCAGTGATTTGGGGACAGGGTCTTCGGAAGCTTTCTTT. Encoded protein: CASSDLGTGSSEAFF.